Below, 27 T cell receptor beta chains from the same sample are listed, as sequenced in a study of T cell clonality in common variable immunodeficiency. The data were produced by immunoSEQ multiplex PCR, yet TCRdb's version contains in-frame clones alone and is incomplete. The data show around 40,000 clones, with none appearing a single time. Material: peripheral blood mononuclear cells. The receptors originated from a person aged 18 to 70 in good health.

This clone was found many times. Coverage ceases 3 residues before the CDR3 finishes, and the germline J gene fills in the end. This chain connects TRBV7-6 to TRBJ1-2, with a weak D call TRBD1 (5 bases). Per the germline V gene, CDR1 is SGHVS and CDR2 is FNYEAQ. The CDR3 contains 15 residues. V lost 5 bases to trimming and J lost 7 bases, with 20 bases between them. The CDR3 loop is CASSPRPTEVAGYTF. The CDR3 DNA, read in part, is TGTGCCAGCAGCCCACGCCCGACAGAGGTGGCTGGC.

Many counts were recorded for this clone. The read ends 3 residues before the CDR3 terminus; that terminus is restored from the germline J gene. The genes are TRBV2 and TRBJ1-2; D ambiguous. The CDR3 loop spans 13 amino acids. The ends were cut back, 1 base at V and 4 bases at J, with 7 bases in the middle. Looked up from germline, CDR1 is SNHLY and CDR2 is FYNNEI. The sequenced CDR3 bases are TGTGCCAGCAGTGAAGTCAGGAGCTATGGC. It is translated as CASSEVRSYG. The entire CDR3 protein is CASSEVRSYGYTF.

This clone was found a few times. The read terminates 3 residues ahead of where the CDR3 ends, so the germline J gene completes it. V usage is TRBV19 and J usage is TRBJ1-2; TRBD1 might be the D (5 bases). Germline CDR1 reads LNHDA; CDR2 reads SQIVND (reference sequence). The CDR3 length is 12 residues. The chain's CDR3 is CASGDFFDDYTF. The CDR3 bases that were read are TGTGCCAGCGGGGACTTCTTCGACGAC. Full variable domain (outside the CDR3, taken from reference TRBV19 and TRBJ1-2): DGGITQSPKYLFRKEGQNVTLSCEQNLNHDAMYWYRQDPGQGLRLIYYSQIVNDFQKGDIAEGYSVSREKKESFPLTVTSAQKNPTAFYLCASGDFFDDYTFGSGTRLTVV.

This clone was seen many times. CDR3 DNA (partial): TGCGCCAGCAGCTTGAGCGCCTCCTACGAG. It is translated as CASSLSASYE. The whole CDR3 sequence reads CASSLSASYEQYF. V and J are TRBV5-1 and TRBJ2-7; the D is unclear. The CDR3 goes on 3 residues after the read ends, and that part is filled in from the germline J gene. The CDR3 is 13 residues long. Trimming removed 1 base at V and 0 bases at J, with 5 bases between. Germline CDR1 SGHRS, CDR2 YFSETQ.

This clone was seen repeatedly, ten times or more. The sequenced CDR3 bases are TGTGCCAGCAGCCGTGATCGGGGTCCTGTTGAGACC. It is translated as CASSRDRGPVET. The complete CDR3 protein is CASSRDRGPVETQYF. This chain uses TRBV7-3 with TRBJ2-5; D may be TRBD2 (5 bases). The CDR3 extends 3 residues past the end of the read, so its final part is completed from the germline J gene. Trimming stripped 5 bases from V and 5 bases from J, with 18 bases between. Germline-derived CDR1 and CDR2 are SGHTA and FQGTGA. The CDR3 sequence is 15 residues long. The full variable domain, completed using reference TRBV7-3 and TRBJ2-5, is GAGVSQTPSNKVTEKGKYVELRCDPISGHTALYWYRQSLGQGPEFLIYFQGTGAADDSGLPNDRFFAVRPEGSVSTLKIQRTERGDSAVYLCASSRDRGPVETQYFGPGTRLLVL.

This clone has a count of ten or more. The CDR3 end falls 3 residues outside the read, so it is completed with the germline J gene. The chain links TRBV20-1 to TRBJ2-3, with 10 positions matching TRBD2. The V gene's germline CDR1 is DFQATT and CDR2 SNEGSKA (reference sequence). The CDR3 has 17 residues. Trimming at V came to 5 bases and at J to 4 bases, leaving 15 bases not matched to a gene. CDR3 loop: CSALGGRTSGPSDTQYF. CDR3 DNA, as far as it was read: TGCAGTGCTCTCGGGGGTAGGACTAGCGGTCCCTCAGATACG.

Only a few counts were recorded for this clone. CDR3 bases read: TGTGCCAGCTCTGATCTGGGACAGGGTGGCGATGGC. Protein sequence: CASSDLGQGGDG. The full CDR3 sequence reads CASSDLGQGGDGYTF. V and J are TRBV18 and TRBJ1-2, with 9 bases fitting TRBD1. The missing CDR3 end, 3 residues past where the read stops, is filled in from the germline J gene. The CDR3 has 15 amino acids. Germline CDR1 KGHSH, CDR2 LQKENI. The trim removed 6 bases at V and 6 bases at J, leaving 11 bases unmatched. Combining the CDR3 with reference TRBV18 and TRBJ1-2 gives the whole variable domain NAGVMQNPRHLVRRRGQEARLRCSPMKGHSHVYWYRQLPEEGLKFMVYLQKENIIDESGMPKERFSAEFPKEGPSILRIQQVVRGDSAAYFCASSDLGQGGDGYTFGSGTRLTVV.

This clone has only a few counts. The DNA ends 3 residues before the CDR3 does, and the rest of the CDR3 is filled in from the germline J gene. This rearrangement joins TRBV30 to TRBJ2-4, with TRBD1 identical over 7 bases. The CDR3 loop spans 14 amino acids. The germline V gene encodes CDR1 GTSNPN and CDR2 SVGIG (reference sequence). The CDR3 loop reads CAWGPGSGGSGQYF. CDR3 DNA (partial): TGTGCCTGGGGACCCGGTTCAGGGGGAAGTGGT.

This clone was counted many times. CDR3 sequence reads: CASSLAGSGTGELFF. CDR3 DNA (partial): TGCGCCAGCAGCTTGGCGGGGAGCGGCACCGGGGAG. The rearrangement joins TRBV5-1 to TRBJ2-2; perhaps TRBD2 as D (5 bases). Sequencing ends 3 residues short of the CDR3 end; the germline J gene provides the rest. The CDR3 is 15 residues long. Germline V gene sequence: CDR1 SGHRS, CDR2 YFSETQ. V dropped 0 bases and J dropped 4 bases, with 10 bases sitting between them.

This clone was picked up a small number of times. This may come from a read error, since a much larger clone is one base off. The CDR3 end falls 3 residues outside the read, so it is completed with the germline J gene. The chain combines TRBV2 with TRBJ1-4, with TRBD1 identical over 9 bases. The CDR3 runs to 18 residues. Germline values: CDR1 SNHLY, CDR2 FYNNEI. The chain's CDR3 is CASSAPGQGLSGANVLFF. The CDR3 DNA, read in part, is TGTGCCAGCAGTGCACCGGGACAGGGCCTCTCAGGGGCCAACGTA. Full variable domain (missing parts from reference TRBV2 and TRBJ1-4): EPEVTQTPSHQVTQMGQEVILRCVPISNHLYFYWYRQILGQKVEFLVSFYNNEISEKSEIFDDQFSVERPDGSNFTLKIRSTKLEDSAMYFCASSAPGQGLSGANVLFFGSGTQLSVL.

This clone has at least ten counts. The read gets to within 3 residues of the CDR3 end, and the germline J gene fills in the rest. The gene calls are TRBV3-1 (or the pseudogene TRBV3-2) and TRBJ2-7; no clear D. CDR3 length: 12 residues. V dropped 1 base and J dropped 4 bases, with 5 bases sitting between them. Germline V gene sequence: CDR1 LGHDT, CDR2 YNNKEL (reference sequence). The CDR3 loop is CASSQVAYEQYF. CDR3 bases read: TGTGCCAGCAGCCAAGTAGCATACGAG.

This clone was detected ten times or more. The read finishes 3 residues shy of the CDR3 end, and the germline J gene is used to complete it. The chain employs TRBV5-1 and TRBJ1-2; 9 bases fit TRBD1. The CDR3 has 14 residues. V lost 5 bases to trimming and J lost 3 bases; unmatched junction nucleotides: 5. Germline CDR1 is SGHRS and CDR2 is YFSETQ. CDR3 DNA, as far as it was read: TGCGCCAGCAGTTCTACAGGGGGCGACTATGGC. This codes for CASSSTGGDYG. The entire CDR3 protein is CASSSTGGDYGYTF.

This clone was picked up many times. The missing CDR3 end, 3 residues past where the read stops, is filled in from the germline J gene. The V call is TRBV7-9, the J call TRBJ2-7; weak D call: TRBD1 (6 bases). This CDR3 has 14 amino acids. Trimming stripped 1 base from V and 1 base from J, with 8 bases between. The germline V gene has CDR1 SEHNR and CDR2 FQNEAQ (reference sequence). The CDR3 region is CASSLEQGSYEQYF. The CDR3 DNA, read in part, is TGTGCCAGCAGCTTAGAACAGGGTTCCTACGAG.

In its sample, this clone was seen many times. The read finishes 3 residues shy of the CDR3 end, and the germline J gene is used to complete it. The V call is TRBV9, the J call TRBJ1-2; D possibly corresponds to TRBD1 (5 bases). The CDR3 loop spans 13 amino acids. Germline V gene sequence: CDR1 SGDLS, CDR2 YYNGEE. The V end was cut by 3 bases, the J end by 4 bases, with 10 bases between. Incomplete CDR3 DNA: TGTGCCAGCAGCGACGGGGGGGGCTATGGC. Translation gives CASSDGGGYG. Given in full, the CDR3 is CASSDGGGYGYTF.

This clone showed up many times. The CDR3 extends 3 residues past the end of the read, so its final part is completed from the germline J gene. The rearrangement links TRBV7-2 to TRBJ1-1; 8 bases are a match to TRBD1. Per the germline V gene, CDR1 is SGHTA and CDR2 is FQGNSA. The CDR3 consists of 16 residues. Losses at the gene ends were 0 bases for V and 1 base for J; bases not matched to a gene: 4. The CDR3 region is CASSLAATGGNTEAFF. The part of the CDR3 DNA that was read is TGTGCCAGCAGCTTAGCTGCTACAGGGGGGAACACTGAA. The whole variable domain, filled in from reference TRBV7-2 and TRBJ1-1, reads GAGVSQSPSNKVTEKGKDVELRCDPISGHTALYWYRQSLGQGLEFLIYFQGNSAPDKSGLPSDRFSAERTGGSVSTLTIQRTQQEDSAVYLCASSLAATGGNTEAFFGQGTRLTVV.

The sample holds many counts of this clone. The CDR3 goes on 3 residues after the read ends, and that part is filled in from the germline J gene. This chain connects TRBV18 to TRBJ2-6; 10 bases fit TRBD1. The junction had 3 bases not matched to a gene; V was cut back by 4 bases and J by 0 bases. The CDR3 contains 17 residues. Germline CDR1 is KGHSH and CDR2 is LQKENI. CDR3 sequence reads: CASSRDRGTSGANVLTF. The CDR3 DNA, read in part, is TGTGCCAGCTCACGGGACAGGGGCACCTCTGGGGCCAACGTC.

This clone was counted at least ten times. The DNA ends 3 residues before the CDR3 does, and the rest of the CDR3 is filled in from the germline J gene. The gene calls are TRBV29-1 and TRBJ1-1; 7 bases line up with TRBD1. The CDR3 sequence is 12 residues long. The V gene's germline CDR1 is SQVTM and CDR2 ANQGSEA. The ends lost 6 bases at V and 5 bases at J; junction bases unmatched: 6. CDR3 amino acids: CSVQGVRTEAFF. CDR3 DNA, as far as it was read: TGCAGCGTCCAGGGGGTCAGAACTGAA. The full variable domain, its missing parts supplied by reference TRBV29-1 and TRBJ1-1, is SAVISQKPSRDICQRGTSLTIQCQVDSQVTMMFWYRQQPGQSLTLIATANQGSEATYESGFVIDKFPISRPNLTFSTLTVSNMSPEDSSIYLCSVQGVRTEAFFGQGTRLTVV.

Many counts were recorded for this clone. The CDR3 end falls 3 residues outside the read, so it is completed with the germline J gene. The rearrangement joins TRBV12-5 to TRBJ2-7; D call uncertain. Trimming pared 6 bases from V and 4 bases from J, leaving 10 bases between. CDR3 length: 12 residues. Per germline, CDR1 LGHNT and CDR2 FRNRAP. CDR3 protein: CASGPMNYEQYF. CDR3 DNA (partial): TGTGCTAGTGGACCTATGAATTACGAG.

The sample holds many counts of this clone. The read ends 3 residues shy of where the CDR3 ends; the end is completed using the germline J gene. The chain joins TRBV2 to TRBJ2-4; D may be TRBD1 (6 bases). In germline, CDR1 is SNHLY, CDR2 FYNNEI. The CDR3 is made up of 16 amino acids. Trimming stripped 1 base from V and 2 bases from J, with 12 bases between. The chain's CDR3 is CASSEEITGTKNIQYF. The sequenced CDR3 bases are TGTGCCAGCAGTGAAGAAATAACAGGGACCAAAAACATT. Variable domain in full (rest from reference TRBV2 and TRBJ2-4): EPEVTQTPSHQVTQMGQEVILRCVPISNHLYFYWYRQILGQKVEFLVSFYNNEISEKSEIFDDQFSVERPDGSNFTLKIRSTKLEDSAMYFCASSEEITGTKNIQYFGAGTRLSVL.

This clone was found many times. Read coverage stops 3 residues before the CDR3 terminus; the germline J gene supplies the remainder. This chain connects TRBV14 to TRBJ2-1; D might be TRBD2 (5 bases). The V end lost 4 bases, the J end lost 5 bases, and 12 bases lay between the germline ends. CDR1 and CDR2 from the germline V gene are SGHDN and FVKESK. CDR3 length: 14 amino acids. The CDR3 region is CASSPFGLHNEQFF. The sequenced CDR3 bases are TGTGCCAGCAGCCCTTTTGGACTGCACAATGAG.

In its sample, this clone was seen many times. The observed sequence ends 3 residues before the CDR3 terminus, with the missing tail filled in from the germline J gene. The chain employs TRBV30 and TRBJ1-2, with 8 bases identical to TRBD1. V was pared by 1 base and J by 5 bases, with 3 bases of the junction left unmatched. The CDR3 has 13 amino acids. Germline CDR1 GTSNPN, CDR2 SVGIG (reference sequence). CDR3 DNA (partial): TGTGCCTGGAGTGCCACAGGGGGGTATGGC. Its translation: CAWSATGGYG. The whole CDR3 reads CAWSATGGYGYTF.

This clone was counted at least ten times. The CDR3 end lies 3 residues beyond the end of the read and is filled in from the germline J gene. The V call is TRBV5-1, the J call TRBJ1-1, with TRBD1 as a possible D gene (5 bases). Germline V gene data show CDR1 as SGHRS and CDR2 as YFSETQ. V was shortened by 6 bases and J by 3 bases, with 12 bases between the two germline ends. CDR3 length: 13 amino acids. CDR3: CASTVDSYTEAFF. The DNA read from the CDR3 is TGCGCCAGCACCGTAGACAGTTACACTGAA.

For this clone: The CDR3 end lies 3 residues beyond the end of the read and is filled in from the germline J gene. The genes are TRBV27 and TRBJ2-5, with TRBD1 identical over 10 bases. The length of the CDR3 is 15 residues. V shed 0 bases and J 5 bases; nucleotides not matched to a gene: 3. The germline CDR1 and CDR2 sequences are MNHEY and SMNVEV (reference sequence). The CDR3 protein is CASSLSGQGRETQYF. The covered CDR3 bases are TGTGCCAGCAGTTTATCGGGACAGGGGAGGGAGACC.

This clone was detected ten times or more. The read ends 3 residues shy of where the CDR3 ends; the end is completed using the germline J gene. J is TRBJ1-4 and V is TRBV14; D remains unclear. The CDR3 extends over 14 amino acids. Per germline, CDR1 SGHDN and CDR2 FVKESK. The germline V and J ends were trimmed by 3 bases and 8 bases, with 13 bases remaining between them. CDR3 sequence reads: CASSHRGMGEKLFF. Partial CDR3 DNA: TGTGCCAGCAGCCATCGCGGGATGGGGGAAAAA.

With respect to this clone: The read terminates 3 residues ahead of where the CDR3 ends, so the germline J gene completes it. The chain employs TRBV20-1 and TRBJ2-1, with 7 bases fitting TRBD2. The germline gives CDR1 DFQATT, CDR2 SNEGSKA (reference sequence). This CDR3 region has 12 residues. Germline trimming cut 5 bases from V and 9 bases from J; bases unmatched to any gene: 7. The covered CDR3 bases are TGCAGTGCTTACCTAGGGGAGGGTGAG. It yields the protein CSAYLGEGE. The entire CDR3 sequence reads CSAYLGEGEQFF.

This clone has a count of ten or more. The CDR3 extends 3 residues past the end of the read, so its final part is completed from the germline J gene. The chain employs TRBV18 and TRBJ2-3; D ambiguous. CDR3 length: 14 amino acids. Per germline, CDR1 KGHSH and CDR2 LQKENI. V was trimmed by 2 bases and J by 7 bases, leaving 13 bases between them. The chain's CDR3 is CASSPLGPINTQYF. The part of the CDR3 DNA that was read is TGTGCCAGCTCACCATTAGGGCCGATTAATACG.

This clone was counted ten times or more. Read coverage stops 3 residues before the CDR3 terminus; the germline J gene supplies the remainder. The chain couples TRBV6-2 or TRBV6-3 to TRBJ1-6, with D possibly TRBD1 on 6 matching bases. The CDR3 consists of 13 residues. V was cut by 5 bases and J by 10 bases, with 12 bases left in between. In germline, CDR1 is MNHEY, CDR2 SVGEGT. CDR3 bases read: TGTGCCAGCAGTCCGGGACATCCCTCACCC. Protein: CASSPGHPSP. The full CDR3 protein is CASSPGHPSPLHF.